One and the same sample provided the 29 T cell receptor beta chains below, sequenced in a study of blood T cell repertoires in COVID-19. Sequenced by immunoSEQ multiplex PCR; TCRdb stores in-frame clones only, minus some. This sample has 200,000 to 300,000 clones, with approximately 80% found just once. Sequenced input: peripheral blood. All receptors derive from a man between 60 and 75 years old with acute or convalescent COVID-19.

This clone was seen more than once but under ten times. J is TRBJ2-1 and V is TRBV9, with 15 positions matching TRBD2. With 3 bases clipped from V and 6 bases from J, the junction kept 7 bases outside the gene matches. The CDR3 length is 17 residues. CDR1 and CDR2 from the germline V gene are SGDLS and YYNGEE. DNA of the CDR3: TGTGCCAGCAGCGCCTCCCCGGGACTAGCGGGAGGCAATGAGCAGTTCTTC. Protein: CASSASPGLAGGNEQFF.

Here the CDR3 DNA reads TGCAGTGCGAGTCGACTAGCGGTCTACAATGAGCAGTTCTTC. Residues: CSASRLAVYNEQFF. The V and J genes are TRBV20-1 and TRBJ2-1, with 9 bases identical to TRBD2. Unmatched junction bases numbered 6, after V lost 6 bases and J lost 3 bases. The CDR3 spans 14 residues. CDR1 and CDR2 (germline): DFQATT, SNEGSKA (reference sequence).

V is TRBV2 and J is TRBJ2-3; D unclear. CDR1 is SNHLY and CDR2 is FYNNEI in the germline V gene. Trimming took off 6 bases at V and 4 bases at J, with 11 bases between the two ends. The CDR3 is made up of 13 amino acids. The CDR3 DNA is TGTGCCAGCAGCTCACAGCAACCAGATACGCAGTATTTT. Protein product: CASSSQQPDTQYF.

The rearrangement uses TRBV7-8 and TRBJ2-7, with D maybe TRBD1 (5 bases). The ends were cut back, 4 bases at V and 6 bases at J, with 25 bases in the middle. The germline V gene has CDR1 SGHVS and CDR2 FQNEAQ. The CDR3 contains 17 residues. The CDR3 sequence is CASSSKGRGLPLGEQYF. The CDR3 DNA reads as TGTGCCAGCAGCTCCAAGGGAAGGGGATTACCCCTCGGCGAGCAGTACTTC.

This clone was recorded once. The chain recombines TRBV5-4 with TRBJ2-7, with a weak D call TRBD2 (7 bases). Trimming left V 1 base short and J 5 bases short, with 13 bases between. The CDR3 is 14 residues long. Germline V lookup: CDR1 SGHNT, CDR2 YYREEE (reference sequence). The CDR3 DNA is TGTGCCAGCAGCTTGAGGGGGAGGGCCCACGAGCAGTACTTC. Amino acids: CASSLRGRAHEQYF.

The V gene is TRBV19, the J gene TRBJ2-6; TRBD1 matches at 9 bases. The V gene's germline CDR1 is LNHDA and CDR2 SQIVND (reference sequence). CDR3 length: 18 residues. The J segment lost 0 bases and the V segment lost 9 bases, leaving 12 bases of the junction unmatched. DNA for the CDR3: TGTGCCAGAAGAACTCCCGGGACAGGGAGCTCTGGGGCCAACGTCCTGACTTTC. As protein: CARRTPGTGSSGANVLTF.

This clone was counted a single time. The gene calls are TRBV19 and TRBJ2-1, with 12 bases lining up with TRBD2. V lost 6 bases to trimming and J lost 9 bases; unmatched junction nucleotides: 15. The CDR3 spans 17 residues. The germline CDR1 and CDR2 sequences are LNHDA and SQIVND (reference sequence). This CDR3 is CASRHRGTSGRRSEQFF. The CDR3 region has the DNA TGTGCCAGTAGACATAGAGGAACTAGCGGGAGGCGTAGTGAGCAGTTCTTC.

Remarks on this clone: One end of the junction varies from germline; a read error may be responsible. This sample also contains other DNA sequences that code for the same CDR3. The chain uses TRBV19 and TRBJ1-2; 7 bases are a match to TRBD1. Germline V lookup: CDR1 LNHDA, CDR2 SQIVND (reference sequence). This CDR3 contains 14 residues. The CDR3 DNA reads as TGCGCCAGTAGTTACGGACAGGTTAACTATGGCTACACCTTC. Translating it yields CASSYGQVNYGYTF.

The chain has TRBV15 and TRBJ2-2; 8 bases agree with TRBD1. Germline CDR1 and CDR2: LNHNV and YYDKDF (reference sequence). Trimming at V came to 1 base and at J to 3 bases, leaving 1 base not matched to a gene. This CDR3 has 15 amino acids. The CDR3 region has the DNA TGTGCCACCAGCAGAGGACAGGGGCACACCGGGGAGCTGTTTTTT. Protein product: CATSRGQGHTGELFF.

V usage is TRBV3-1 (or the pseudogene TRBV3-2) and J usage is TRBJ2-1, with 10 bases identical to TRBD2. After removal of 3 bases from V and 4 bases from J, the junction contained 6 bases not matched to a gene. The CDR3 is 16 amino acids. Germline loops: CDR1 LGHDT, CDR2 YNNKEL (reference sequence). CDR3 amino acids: CASSHGLAEPYNEQFF. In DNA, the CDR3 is TGTGCCAGCAGCCACGGACTAGCGGAGCCATACAATGAGCAGTTCTTC.

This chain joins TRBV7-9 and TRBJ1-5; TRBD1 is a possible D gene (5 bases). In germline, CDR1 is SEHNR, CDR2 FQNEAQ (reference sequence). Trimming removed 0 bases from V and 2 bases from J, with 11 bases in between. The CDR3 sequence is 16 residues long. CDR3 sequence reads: CASSLAGGTGNQPQHF. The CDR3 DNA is TGTGCCAGCAGCTTAGCCGGGGGGACGGGCAATCAGCCCCAGCATTTT.

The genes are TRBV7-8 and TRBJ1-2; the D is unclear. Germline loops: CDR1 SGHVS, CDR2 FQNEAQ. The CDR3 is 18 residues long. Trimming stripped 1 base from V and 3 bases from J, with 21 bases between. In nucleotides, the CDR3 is TGTGCCAGCAGCTTAGATTGGGTCCCCGGGGAGGGTTACTATGGCTACACCTTC. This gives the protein CASSLDWVPGEGYYGYTF. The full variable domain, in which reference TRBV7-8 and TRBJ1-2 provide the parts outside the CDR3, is GAGVSQSPRYKVAKRGQDVALRCDPISGHVSLFWYQQALGQGPEFLTYFQNEAQLDKSGLPSDRFFAERPEGSVSTLKIQRTQQEDSAVYLCASSLDWVPGEGYYGYTFGSGTRLTVV.

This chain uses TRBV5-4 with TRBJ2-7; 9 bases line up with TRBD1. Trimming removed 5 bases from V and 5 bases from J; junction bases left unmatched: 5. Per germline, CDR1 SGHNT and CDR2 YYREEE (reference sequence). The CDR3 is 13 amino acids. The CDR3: CASRTGGFDEQYF. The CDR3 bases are TGTGCCAGCAGAACAGGGGGCTTCGACGAGCAGTACTTC.

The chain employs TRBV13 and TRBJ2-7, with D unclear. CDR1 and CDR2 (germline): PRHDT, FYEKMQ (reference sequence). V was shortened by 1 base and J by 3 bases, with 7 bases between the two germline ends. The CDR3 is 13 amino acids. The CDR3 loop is CASSLVERYEQYF. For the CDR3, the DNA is TGTGCCAGCAGCTTAGTGGAGCGCTACGAGCAGTACTTC.

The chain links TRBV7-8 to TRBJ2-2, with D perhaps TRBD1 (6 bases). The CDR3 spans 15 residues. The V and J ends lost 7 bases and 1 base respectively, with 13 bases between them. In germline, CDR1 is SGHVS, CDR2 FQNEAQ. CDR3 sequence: CASTGGQMNTGELFF. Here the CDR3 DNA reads TGTGCCAGCACCGGAGGACAGATGAACACCGGGGAGCTGTTTTTT.

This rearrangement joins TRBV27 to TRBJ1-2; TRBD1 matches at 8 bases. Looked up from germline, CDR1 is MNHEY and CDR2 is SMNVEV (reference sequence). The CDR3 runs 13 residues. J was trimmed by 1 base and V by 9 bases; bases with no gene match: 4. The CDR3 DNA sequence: TGTGCCAGTAGGACAGGGAATAACTATGGCTACACCTTC. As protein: CASRTGNNYGYTF.

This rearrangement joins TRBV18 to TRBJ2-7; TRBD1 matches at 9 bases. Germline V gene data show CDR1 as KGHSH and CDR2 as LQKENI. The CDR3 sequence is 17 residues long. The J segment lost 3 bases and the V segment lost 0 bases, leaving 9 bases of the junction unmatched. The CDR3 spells CASSPPRTGAQIYEQYF. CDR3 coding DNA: TGTGCCAGCTCACCACCGAGGACAGGGGCCCAGATCTACGAGCAGTACTTC. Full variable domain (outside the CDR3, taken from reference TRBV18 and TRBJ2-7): NAGVMQNPRHLVRRRGQEARLRCSPMKGHSHVYWYRQLPEEGLKFMVYLQKENIIDESGMPKERFSAEFPKEGPSILRIQQVVRGDSAAYFCASSPPRTGAQIYEQYFGPGTRLTVT.

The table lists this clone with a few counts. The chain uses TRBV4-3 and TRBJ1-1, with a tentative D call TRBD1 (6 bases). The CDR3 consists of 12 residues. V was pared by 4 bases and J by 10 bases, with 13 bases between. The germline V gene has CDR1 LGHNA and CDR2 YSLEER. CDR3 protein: CASSPGGGGAFF. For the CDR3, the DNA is TGCGCCAGCAGCCCGGGGGGAGGGGGAGCTTTCTTT.

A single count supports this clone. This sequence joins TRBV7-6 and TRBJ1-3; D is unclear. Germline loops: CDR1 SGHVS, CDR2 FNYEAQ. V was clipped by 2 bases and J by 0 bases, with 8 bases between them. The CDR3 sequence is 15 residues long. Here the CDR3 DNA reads TGTGCCAGCAGCTTAAGTGCAGGCTCTGGAAACACCATATATTTT. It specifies CASSLSAGSGNTIYF. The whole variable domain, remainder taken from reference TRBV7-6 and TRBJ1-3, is GAGVSQSPRYKVTKRGQDVALRCDPISGHVSLYWYRQALGQGPEFLTYFNYEAQQDKSGLPNDRFSAERPEGSISTLTIQRTEQRDSAMYRCASSLSAGSGNTIYFGEGSWLTVV.

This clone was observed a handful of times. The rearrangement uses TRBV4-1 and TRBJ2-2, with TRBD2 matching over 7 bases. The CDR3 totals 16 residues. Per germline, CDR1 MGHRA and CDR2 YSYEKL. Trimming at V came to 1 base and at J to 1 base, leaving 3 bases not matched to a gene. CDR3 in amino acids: CASSQALAVNTGELFF. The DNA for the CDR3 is TGCGCCAGCAGCCAAGCTCTAGCGGTGAACACCGGGGAGCTGTTTTTT.

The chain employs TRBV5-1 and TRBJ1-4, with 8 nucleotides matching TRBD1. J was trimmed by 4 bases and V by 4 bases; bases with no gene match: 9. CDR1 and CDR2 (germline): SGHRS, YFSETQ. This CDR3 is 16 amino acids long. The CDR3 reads CASSGGRTGRNEKLFF. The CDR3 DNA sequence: TGCGCCAGCAGCGGAGGACGGACAGGGCGTAATGAAAAACTGTTTTTT.

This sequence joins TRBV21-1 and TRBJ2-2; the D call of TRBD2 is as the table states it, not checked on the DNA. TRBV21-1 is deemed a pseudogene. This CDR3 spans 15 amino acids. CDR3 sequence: CASSRSGTNTGELFF. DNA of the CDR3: TGTGCCAGCAGCCGCTCGGGTACGAACACCGGGGAGCTGTTTTTT.

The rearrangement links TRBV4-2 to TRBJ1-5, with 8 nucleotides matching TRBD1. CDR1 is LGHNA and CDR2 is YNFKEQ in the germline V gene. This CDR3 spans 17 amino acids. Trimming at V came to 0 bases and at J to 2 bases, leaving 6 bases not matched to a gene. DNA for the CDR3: TGTGCCAGCAGCCAAGACACCCAGGGGGCAGGCAATCAGCCCCAGCATTTT. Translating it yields CASSQDTQGAGNQPQHF.

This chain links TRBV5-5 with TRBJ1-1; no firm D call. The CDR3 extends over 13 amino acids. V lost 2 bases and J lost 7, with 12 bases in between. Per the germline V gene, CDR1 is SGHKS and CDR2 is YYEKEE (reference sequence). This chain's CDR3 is CASSFSYLREAFF. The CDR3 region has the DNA TGTGCCAGCAGCTTTAGTTACCTCCGTGAAGCTTTCTTT.

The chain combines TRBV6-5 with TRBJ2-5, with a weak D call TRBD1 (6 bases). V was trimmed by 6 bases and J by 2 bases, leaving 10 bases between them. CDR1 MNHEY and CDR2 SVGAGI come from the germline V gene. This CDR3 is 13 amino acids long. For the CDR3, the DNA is TGTGCCAGCAGAACGACAGGACAAGAGACCCAGTACTTC. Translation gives CASRTTGQETQYF.

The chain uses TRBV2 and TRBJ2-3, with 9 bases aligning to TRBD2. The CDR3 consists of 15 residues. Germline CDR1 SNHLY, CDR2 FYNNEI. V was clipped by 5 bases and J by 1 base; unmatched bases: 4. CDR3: CASSRAGGGTDTQYF. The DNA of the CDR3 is TGTGCCAGCAGTAGAGCGGGAGGAGGCACAGATACGCAGTATTTT.

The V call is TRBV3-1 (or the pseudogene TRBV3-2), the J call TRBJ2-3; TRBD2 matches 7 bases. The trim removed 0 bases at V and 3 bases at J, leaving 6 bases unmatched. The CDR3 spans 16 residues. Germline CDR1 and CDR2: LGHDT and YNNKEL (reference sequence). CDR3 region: CASSQEFPGGTDTQYF. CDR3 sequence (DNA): TGTGCCAGCAGCCAAGAATTTCCGGGAGGTACAGATACGCAGTATTTT.

The CDR3 region has the DNA TGTGCCAGCAGCCCCGGACAGGGAATGGACTATGGCTACACCTTC. Translation: CASSPGQGMDYGYTF. The J gene is TRBJ1-2, the V gene TRBV7-9, with TRBD1 identical over 8 bases. Germline trimming cut 5 bases from V and 3 bases from J; bases unmatched to any gene: 8. This CDR3 has 15 residues. Germline CDR1 is SEHNR and CDR2 is FQNEAQ (reference sequence).

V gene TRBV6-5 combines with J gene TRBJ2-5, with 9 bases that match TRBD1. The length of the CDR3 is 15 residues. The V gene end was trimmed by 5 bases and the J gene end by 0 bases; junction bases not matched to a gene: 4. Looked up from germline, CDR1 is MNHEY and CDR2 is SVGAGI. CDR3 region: CASSKGQGDQETQYF. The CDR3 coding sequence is TGTGCCAGCAGTAAGGGACAGGGTGACCAAGAGACCCAGTACTTC.